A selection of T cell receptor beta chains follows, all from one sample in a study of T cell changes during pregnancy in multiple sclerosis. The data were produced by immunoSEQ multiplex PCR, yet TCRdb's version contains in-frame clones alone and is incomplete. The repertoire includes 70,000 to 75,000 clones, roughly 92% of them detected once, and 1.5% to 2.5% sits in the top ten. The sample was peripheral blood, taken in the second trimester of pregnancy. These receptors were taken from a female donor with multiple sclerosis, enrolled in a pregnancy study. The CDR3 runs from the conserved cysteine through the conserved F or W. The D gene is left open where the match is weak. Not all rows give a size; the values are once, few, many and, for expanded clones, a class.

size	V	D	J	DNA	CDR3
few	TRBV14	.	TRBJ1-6	TGTGCCAGCAGCCAACAGGGTTATTCACCCCTCCACTTT	CASSQQGYSPLHF
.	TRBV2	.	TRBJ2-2	TGTGCCAGCAGTGCCCTATATGACTCCGGGGAGCTGTTTTTT	CASSALYDSGELFF
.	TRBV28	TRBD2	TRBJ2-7	TGTGCCAGCAGTTTCCCGCGGACTAGCGGGACCTACGAGCAGTACTTC	CASSFPRTSGTYEQYF
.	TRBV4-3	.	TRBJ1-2	TGCGCCAGCAGCCGTGACTTTATGGCCTATGGCTACACCTTC	CASSRDFMAYGYTF
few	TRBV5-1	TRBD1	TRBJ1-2	TGCGCCAGCAGCACGACAGGGGCTGATTATGGCTACACCTTC	CASSTTGADYGYTF
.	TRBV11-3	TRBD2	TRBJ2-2	TGTGCCAGCAGCTCACTAGCGGGGGGGACCGGGGAGCTGTTTTTT	CASSSLAGGTGELFF
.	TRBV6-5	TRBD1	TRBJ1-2	TGTGCCAGCAGGATGTCCGGGACAGGGGGCTATGGCTACACCTTC	CASRMSGTGGYGYTF
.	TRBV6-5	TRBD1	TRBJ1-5	TGTGCCAGCAGTTACTCACAGGGGAGAGGGCAGCCCCAGCATTTT	CASSYSQGRGQPQHF
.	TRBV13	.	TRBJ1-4	TGTGCCAGCAGCTCGGGTGGAGGTCGTGAAAAACTGTTTTTT	CASSSGGGREKLFF
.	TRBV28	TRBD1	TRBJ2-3	TGTGCCAGCAGCCTCCCGACAGGGTTTAGCACAGATACGCAGTATTTT	CASSLPTGFSTDTQYF
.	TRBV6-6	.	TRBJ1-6	TGTGCCAGCAGTTACGGGGGCCCGAATTCACCCCTCCACTTT	CASSYGGPNSPLHF
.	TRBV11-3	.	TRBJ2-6	TGTGCCAGCAGCTTAACAGGCTCTGGGGCCAACGTCCTGACTTTC	CASSLTGSGANVLTF
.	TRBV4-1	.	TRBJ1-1	TGCGCCAGCAGCCAAGATCGGGGGGCGTTCACTGAAGCTTTCTTT	CASSQDRGAFTEAFF
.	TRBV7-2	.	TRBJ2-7	TGTGCCAGCAGCCTAGACACAGCCTACGAGCAGTACTTC	CASSLDTAYEQYF
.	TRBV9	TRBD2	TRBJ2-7	TGTGCCAGCAGCCCCCGACTAGCGGGAGGGCTCTACGAGCAGTACTTC	CASSPRLAGGLYEQYF
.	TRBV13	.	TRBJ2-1	TGTGCCAGCAGCTTACGCGGGCTCTCCTACAATGAGCAGTTCTTC	CASSLRGLSYNEQFF
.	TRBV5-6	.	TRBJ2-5	TGTGCCAGCAGCGCGGGGACAGAAGGGACCCAGTACTTC	CASSAGTEGTQYF
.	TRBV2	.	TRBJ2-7	TGTGCCAGCAGAACTAGTTCCTACGAGCAGTACTTC	CASRTSSYEQYF